Here is one T cell receptor beta chain with its context. Antigen unknown. It may be a read error: a sequence one base away is much more abundant. Germline CDR1 SQVTM, CDR2 ANQGSEA. The CDR3 loop spans 13 amino acids. The authors ran a second PCR of about 6 to 12 cycles using a sample-barcoded 5' primer and a J-beta primer mix. From the 5' RACE reads, TCRdb called clonotypes with MiXCR, one entry per CDR3 protein. The sample yields about 670,000 distinct CDR3 sequences, under 65% seen once. The data originate from a study of blood T cells in healthy people across ages. Findings and caveats of the study: Strongly correlated with naive T cell percentage was TCR beta diversity. Age advanced and TCR beta diversity per million T cells fell, roughly linearly.

The study isolated at least 6.5 million PBMCs from each sample. Per sample, at least 6 micrograms of total RNA were extracted. V gene TRBV29-1 combines with J gene TRBJ1-1; 7 bases are shared with TRBD1. The sample was blood. The receptor was derived from a woman aged 80 or over in good health. The CDR3 DNA is TGCCCTGGGACAGAAGCTATGAACACTGAAGCTTTCTTT. Translating it yields CPGTEAMNTEAFF.